Shown below are 4 T cell receptor beta chains from a single sample sequenced in a study of T cells after yellow fever vaccination. TCRdb re-called the 5' RACE reads through MiXCR, storing one row per CDR3 protein. This sample has a few hundred thousand distinct CDR3 sequences, with about 9.9% found just once. This material consisted of PBMCs, taken on the day of the first yellow fever vaccination. These receptors all stem from a man younger than 30 who received the YFV17D yellow fever vaccine.

The gene calls are TRBV4-1 and TRBJ1-5; 8 bases fit TRBD1. The ends lost 1 base at V and 4 bases at J; junction bases unmatched: 6. The germline gives CDR1 MGHRA, CDR2 YSYEKL. The CDR3 spans 16 residues. CDR3: CASSQVHRGFNQPQHF. The CDR3 nucleotides read TGCGCCAGCAGCCAAGTCCACAGGGGGTTTAATCAGCCCCAGCATTTT.

This clonotype turned up a few times. The CDR3 spells CASSYSAPRPYEQYF. The CDR3, as DNA: TGTGCCAGCAGTTATAGTGCCCCCCGACCCTACGAGCAGTACTTC. V and J are TRBV6-5 and TRBJ2-7, with unresolved D. This CDR3 contains 15 residues. CDR1 MNHEY and CDR2 SVGAGI come from the germline V gene. Trimming cost V 3 bases and J 2 bases, with 14 bases left between them.

CDR3 in amino acids: CASSQGLPGGGLFF. In DNA form, the CDR3 reads TGTGCCAGCAGCCAAGGACTCCCGGGAGGTGGGCTGTTTTTT. This chain uses TRBV3-1 with TRBJ2-2; TRBD2 matches 7 bases. This CDR3 is built from 14 residues. Germline V gene sequence: CDR1 LGHDT, CDR2 YNNKEL (reference sequence). J was trimmed by 13 bases and V by 1 base; bases with no gene match: 9.

The J gene is TRBJ1-2, the V gene TRBV7-2; D is uncertain. Deletions cut 4 bases from V and 8 bases from J, with 11 bases between. CDR1 SGHTA and CDR2 FQGNSA come from the germline V gene. The CDR3 has 12 amino acids. The DNA of the CDR3 is TGTGCCAGCAGCTCCCGGGCTGGGGGCTACACCTTC. Translating gives CASSSRAGGYTF.